Below, 27 T cell receptor beta chains from the same sample are listed, as sequenced in a study of cytomegalovirus exposure and HLA in healthy donors. Both 60 Vbeta primers and 13 Jbeta primers went into the PCR. The protocol was immunoSEQ multiplex PCR, while the TCRdb copy is restricted to in-frame clones and leaves out a portion. The sample yields 90,000 or so clones, approximately 80% seen once. The sequenced sample was PBMCs. The receptor source for this set is a man between 50 and 59 years old in good health and CMV-seronegative.

The V and J genes are TRBV27 and TRBJ2-1; a weak D match, TRBD1 (6 bases). The CDR3 runs to 14 residues. Per germline, CDR1 MNHEY and CDR2 SMNVEV (reference sequence). Trimming cost V 3 bases and J 3 bases, with 9 bases left between them. The CDR3 loop reads CASSFRDNYNEQFF. The CDR3 DNA reads TGTGCCAGCAGTTTCCGGGACAACTACAATGAGCAGTTCTTC.

This chain connects TRBV6-5 to TRBJ2-7; D call uncertain. The germline CDR1 and CDR2 sequences are MNHEY and SVGAGI. The CDR3 spans 11 residues. Trimming stripped 2 bases from V and 6 bases from J, with 5 bases between. CDR3 amino acids: CASSYRSEQYF. CDR3 nucleotides: TGTGCCAGCAGTTACCGTTCCGAGCAGTACTTC.

This chain uses TRBV10-1 with TRBJ1-2, with TRBD1 as a possible D gene (5 bases). There are 13 residues in the CDR3. Looked up from germline, CDR1 is WNHNN and CDR2 is SYGVQD (reference sequence). V dropped 2 bases and J dropped 7 bases, with 11 bases sitting between them. The CDR3 protein is CASSETPDSGYTF. Written as DNA, the CDR3 is TGCGCCAGCAGTGAGACCCCCGACAGTGGCTACACCTTC.

In its sample, this clone was seen a few times. The chain couples TRBV5-6 to TRBJ2-7; 8 bases fit TRBD1. V trimming: 6 bases; J trimming: 2 bases; junction bases outside the gene matches: 7. The CDR3 contains 14 residues. Germline V gene lookup returns CDR1 SGHDT and CDR2 YYEEEE. Here the CDR3 reads CASIPGQGAYEQYF. The CDR3 DNA is TGTGCCAGCATCCCAGGACAGGGCGCCTACGAGCAGTACTTC.

This clone occurred once. The chain has TRBV5-1 and TRBJ2-7, with 9 bases identical to TRBD2. Germline V CDR1 and CDR2: SGHRS, YFSETQ. Trimming took 4 bases from V and 2 from J; bases not matched to a gene: 7. The CDR3 consists of 15 residues. This chain's CDR3 is CASSTRAGGPYEQYF. In nucleotides, the CDR3 is TGCGCCAGCAGCACCAGGGCGGGAGGGCCCTACGAGCAGTACTTC.

V and J are TRBV5-1 and TRBJ2-3, with D unresolved. The V gene's germline CDR1 is SGHRS and CDR2 YFSETQ. Trimming cost V 0 bases and J 1 base, with 12 bases left between them. CDR3 length: 16 amino acids. The CDR3 sequence is CASSLVPVQRTDTQYF. CDR3 nucleotide sequence: TGCGCCAGCAGCTTGGTTCCGGTCCAACGCACAGATACGCAGTATTTT.

This chain uses TRBV28 with TRBJ1-2; TRBD1 is a possible D gene (6 bases). CDR1 is MDHEN, CDR2 SYDVKM, per germline. Trimming pared 5 bases from V and 0 bases from J, leaving 13 bases between. The CDR3 is 15 amino acids. The chain's CDR3 is CASSGGQSANYGYTF. The CDR3 DNA is TGTGCCAGCAGTGGCGGACAGTCAGCTAACTATGGCTACACCTTC.

The rearrangement joins TRBV19 to TRBJ2-2; maybe TRBD2 (6 bases). This CDR3 contains 15 residues. The V and J ends lost 3 bases and 1 base respectively, with 9 bases between them. CDR1 and CDR2 from the germline V gene are LNHDA and SQIVND (reference sequence). CDR3 protein: CASSMKAGNTGELFF. Written as DNA, the CDR3 is TGTGCCAGTAGTATGAAAGCGGGGAACACCGGGGAGCTGTTTTTT.

V and J are TRBV5-1 and TRBJ2-2; D unresolved. V lost 4 bases to trimming and J lost 4 bases, with 8 bases between them. The CDR3 covers 13 residues. Per the germline V gene, CDR1 is SGHRS and CDR2 is YFSETQ. The CDR3 is CASSVRVTGELFF. The CDR3, as DNA: TGCGCCAGCAGCGTTCGGGTCACCGGGGAGCTGTTTTTT.

The rearrangement uses TRBV28 and TRBJ2-4; 7 bases are a match to TRBD1. Germline lookup yields CDR1 MDHEN and CDR2 SYDVKM. This CDR3 is built from 15 residues. The junction had 3 bases not matched to a gene; V was cut back by 2 bases and J by 2 bases. CDR3 amino acids: CASSLRGRTKNIQYF. In DNA form, the CDR3 reads TGTGCCAGCAGTTTAAGGGGGCGGACCAAAAACATTCAGTACTTC. The whole variable domain, filled in from reference TRBV28 and TRBJ2-4, reads DVKVTQSSRYLVKRTGEKVFLECVQDMDHENMFWYRQDPGLGLRLIYFSYDVKMKEKGDIPEGYSVSREKKERFSLILESASTNQTSMYLCASSLRGRTKNIQYFGAGTRLSVL.

The chain has TRBV12-2 and TRBJ2-6; the D segment call TRBD1 is taken from the table without a DNA check. TRBV12-2 is assigned pseudogene status. The CDR3 has 17 residues. CDR3 region: CASRPDRQAPWANVLTF. CDR3 coding DNA: TGTGCAAGTCGCCCAGACCGCCAGGCCCCCTGGGCCAACGTCCTGACTTTC.

The V call is TRBV10-2, the J call TRBJ2-7; 8 bases agree with TRBD2. Germline values: CDR1 WSHSY, CDR2 SAAADI. J was trimmed by 3 bases and V by 6 bases; bases with no gene match: 4. This CDR3 spans 13 amino acids. The CDR3 coding sequence is TGCGCCAGCAGGGAGCGGGAGATCTACGAGCAGTACTTC. Translated, it gives CASREREIYEQYF.

The CDR3 nucleotides are TGCGCCAGCAGCTCGGAAGAGGTGAAAGCCGGGGAGCTGTTTTTT. This sequence encodes CASSSEEVKAGELFF. The J gene is TRBJ2-2, the V gene TRBV5-1; D unclear. This CDR3 has 15 residues. The V gene's germline CDR1 is SGHRS and CDR2 YFSETQ. The V end lost 3 bases, the J end lost 6 bases, and 15 bases lay between the germline ends.

The rearrangement uses TRBV25-1 and TRBJ1-1; D gene ambiguous. Germline values: CDR1 MGHDK, CDR2 SYGVNS. The CDR3 totals 11 residues. V lost 10 bases to trimming and J lost 1 base, with 7 bases between them. The CDR3 region has the DNA TGTGCCACCACAAGGAACACTGAAGCTTTCTTT. This gives the protein CATTRNTEAFF.

This clone rates as medium-sized. The chain uses TRBV6-5 and TRBJ2-2; 9 bases align to TRBD2. The CDR3 spans 13 residues. The V gene end was trimmed by 8 bases and the J gene end by 6 bases; junction bases not matched to a gene: 4. Per germline, CDR1 MNHEY and CDR2 SVGAGI. The DNA of the CDR3 is TGTGCCAGCGAAGGGACTAGCTCCGGGGAGCTGTTTTTT. Translating it yields CASEGTSSGELFF.

This rearrangement joins TRBV19 to TRBJ2-2; possible D gene TRBD2, 5 bases. Germline CDR1 LNHDA, CDR2 SQIVND (reference sequence). Trimming removed 7 bases at V and 2 bases at J, with 11 bases between. This CDR3 is built from 14 residues. CDR3 nucleotides: TGTGCCAGTAACGGGGAGATAAACACCGGGGAGCTGTTTTTT. It specifies CASNGEINTGELFF.

The chain links TRBV4-3 to TRBJ2-2; weak D call: TRBD2 (7 bases). V was shortened by 4 bases and J by 1 base, with 16 bases between the two germline ends. Germline CDR1 is LGHNA and CDR2 is YSLEER. The CDR3 runs to 17 residues. CDR3 sequence: CASSRGWGGRNTGELFF. The CDR3 bases are TGCGCCAGCAGCCGCGGGTGGGGGGGCAGGAACACCGGGGAGCTGTTTTTT.

The chain carries TRBV6-5 and TRBJ2-2; the match to TRBD2 covers 8 bases. The V gene end was trimmed by 2 bases and the J gene end by 2 bases; junction bases not matched to a gene: 1. CDR1 is MNHEY, CDR2 SVGAGI, per germline. The CDR3 is 15 residues long. DNA for the CDR3: TGTGCCAGCAGTTACGGACTAGCTAACACCGGGGAGCTGTTTTTT. Residues: CASSYGLANTGELFF.

The chain employs TRBV6-5 and TRBJ2-4; 7 bases agree with TRBD1. V gave up 7 bases and J gave up 6 bases; unmatched junction bases: 9. Germline V lookup: CDR1 MNHEY, CDR2 SVGAGI. The CDR3 has 14 amino acids. As DNA, the CDR3 is TGTGCCAGCATTTCTGCGGACAGGCCAAACATTCAGTACTTC. This translates into CASISADRPNIQYF.

The chain combines TRBV4-1 with TRBJ2-2; 11 nucleotides match TRBD1. Unmatched junction bases numbered 10, after V lost 5 bases and J lost 5 bases. The CDR3 totals 17 residues. CDR1 and CDR2 from the germline V gene are MGHRA and YSYEKL. The CDR3 here is CASSYRDRGFSTGELFF. DNA for the CDR3: TGCGCCAGCAGCTACCGGGACAGGGGGTTTAGTACCGGGGAGCTGTTTTTT.

The CDR3 reads CATSGPTGGVGYEQYF. In DNA form, the CDR3 reads TGTGCCACCAGCGGCCCCACAGGGGGCGTCGGATACGAGCAGTACTTC. The chain is built from TRBV15 and TRBJ2-7, with 9 bases that match TRBD1. This CDR3 comprises 16 residues. The V gene's germline CDR1 is LNHNV and CDR2 YYDKDF (reference sequence). J was trimmed by 4 bases and V by 5 bases; bases with no gene match: 12.

The chain is built from TRBV27 and TRBJ2-1; perhaps TRBD2 as D (5 bases). The CDR3 has 15 residues. Trimming took 2 bases from V and 0 from J, leaving 8 bases between them. Germline CDR1 reads MNHEY; CDR2 reads SMNVEV (reference sequence). CDR3 nucleotide sequence: TGTGCCAGCAGTTTAGGGAGCGGCTCCTACAATGAGCAGTTCTTC. It encodes CASSLGSGSYNEQFF.

CDR3 nucleotide sequence: TGTGCCAGTTTGGGGGGTTTCAACACTGAAGCTTTCTTT. Translating it yields CASLGGFNTEAFF. The J gene is TRBJ1-1, the V gene TRBV27; TRBD1 might be the D (5 bases). V was cut by 9 bases and J by 2 bases, with 13 bases left in between. The CDR3 extends over 13 amino acids. In germline, CDR1 is MNHEY, CDR2 SMNVEV (reference sequence).

This chain uses TRBV27 with TRBJ2-7; maybe TRBD2 (5 bases). From germline, CDR1 is MNHEY and CDR2 SMNVEV (reference sequence). This CDR3 contains 13 residues. Trimming cost V 8 bases and J 2 bases, with 13 bases left between them. For the CDR3, the DNA is TGTGCCAGCGGCTTGGGAGTAACCTACGAGCAGTACTTC. Translation: CASGLGVTYEQYF.

This clone was observed a handful of times. The rearrangement uses TRBV28 and TRBJ1-4; maybe TRBD1 (5 bases). Germline lookup yields CDR1 MDHEN and CDR2 SYDVKM. CDR3 length equals 17 residues. Trimming took 1 base from V and 7 from J, leaving 19 bases between them. The CDR3 sequence is CASSLYLGEGMSEKLFF. Here the CDR3 DNA reads TGTGCCAGCAGTTTATACTTGGGGGAGGGGATGAGTGAAAAACTGTTTTTT.

The V and J genes are TRBV2 and TRBJ1-6; TRBD1 agrees at 8 bases. The CDR3 runs to 14 residues. The germline V gene has CDR1 SNHLY and CDR2 FYNNEI. J lost 7 bases, V lost 10 bases, and 9 bases had no gene match. The CDR3 coding sequence is TGTGCCACCCGAGGACAGGGAACAAATTCACCCCTCCACTTT. Protein product: CATRGQGTNSPLHF.

This clone was found once. The chain recombines TRBV7-9 with TRBJ1-1; 7 positions match TRBD1. This CDR3 is built from 15 residues. Germline V gene lookup returns CDR1 SEHNR and CDR2 FQNEAQ (reference sequence). Losses at the gene ends were 4 bases for V and 4 bases for J; bases not matched to a gene: 9. CDR3 sequence reads: CASSSNDRVGTEAFF. CDR3 bases: TGTGCCAGCAGCTCAAACGACAGGGTGGGCACTGAAGCTTTCTTT.